Each of the 29 T cell receptor beta chains below was sequenced from the same sample in a study of CD8 T cells in Susac syndrome. About 0.5 to 1 ug RNA was reverse transcribed with random hexamers. TCRdb passed the immunoSEQ multiplex PCR reads through MiXCR, listing each CDR3 protein once. The sample shows some 200,000 distinct CDR3 sequences, about 95% of them seen only once. The sample comprised CD4+ T cells from PBMCs. All receptors derive from a human donor with multiple sclerosis.

V gene TRBV3-1 combines with J gene TRBJ2-7, with 9 positions matching TRBD2. Germline lookup yields CDR1 LGHDT and CDR2 YNNKEL (reference sequence). The length of the CDR3 is 16 residues. V was pared by 0 bases and J by 2 bases, with 5 bases of the junction left unmatched. The CDR3 DNA is TGTGCCAGCAGCCAAGAGACTAGCGGCGACCCCTACGAGCAGTACTTC. The encoded protein is CASSQETSGDPYEQYF.

The chain couples TRBV7-9 to TRBJ2-7; 7 bases align to TRBD1. After removal of 3 bases from V and 2 bases from J, the junction contained 7 bases not matched to a gene. The CDR3 has 15 residues. The germline gives CDR1 SEHNR, CDR2 FQNEAQ (reference sequence). Here the CDR3 reads CASSLSGTAPYEQYF. The CDR3 coding sequence is TGTGCCAGCAGCTTGTCCGGGACAGCCCCCTACGAGCAGTACTTC.

The chain uses TRBV20-1 and TRBJ2-7; a weak D match, TRBD2 (6 bases). Trimming cost V 3 bases and J 4 bases, with 13 bases left between them. The V gene's germline CDR1 is DFQATT and CDR2 SNEGSKA (reference sequence). CDR3 size: 13 residues. CDR3 protein: CSARGRPEYEQYF. CDR3 coding DNA: TGCAGTGCTAGGGGGAGGCCTGAATACGAGCAGTACTTC.

CDR3 sequence reads: CASSEGGSVDEQYF. Here the CDR3 DNA reads TGTGCCAGCAGTGAAGGCGGGAGCGTGGACGAGCAGTACTTC. The chain carries TRBV25-1 and TRBJ2-7; 7 bases match TRBD2. This CDR3 comprises 14 residues. Germline V lookup: CDR1 MGHDK, CDR2 SYGVNS. The junction had 6 bases not matched to a gene; V was cut back by 2 bases and J by 5 bases.

The V gene is TRBV14, the J gene TRBJ2-1, with D possibly being TRBD2 (7 bases). The CDR3 consists of 15 residues. The germline V and J ends were trimmed by 4 bases and 10 bases, with 20 bases remaining between them. Germline CDR1 and CDR2: SGHDN and FVKESK. CDR3 protein: CASSPRGRGAGEQFF. The DNA for the CDR3 is TGTGCCAGCAGCCCCCGAGGACGGGGGGCGGGAGAGCAGTTCTTC.

The chain joins TRBV3-1 to TRBJ2-3, with D perhaps matching TRBD2 (5 bases). CDR1 is LGHDT and CDR2 is YNNKEL in the germline V gene (reference sequence). The CDR3 is 14 residues long. V was clipped by 1 base and J by 2 bases, with 7 bases between them. CDR3 sequence reads: CASSQVLATDTQYF. CDR3 nucleotide sequence: TGTGCCAGCAGCCAAGTTCTAGCCACAGATACGCAGTATTTT.

V usage is TRBV9 and J usage is TRBJ2-7; D unresolved. The CDR3 is made up of 14 amino acids. V was pared by 0 bases and J by 0 bases, with 7 bases between. The germline gives CDR1 SGDLS, CDR2 YYNGEE. In DNA form, the CDR3 reads TGTGCCAGCAGCGTAGAAGGTTACTCCTACGAGCAGTACTTC. It specifies CASSVEGYSYEQYF.

The chain recombines TRBV20-1 with TRBJ2-5; perhaps TRBD2 as D (6 bases). Per the germline V gene, CDR1 is DFQATT and CDR2 is SNEGSKA (reference sequence). V lost 3 bases and J 1 base, leaving 15 bases between the germline ends. The CDR3 is 15 residues long. The CDR3, as DNA: TGCAGTGCTAGGGAGACTAGTGGGACCCAAGAGACCCAGTACTTC. This codes for CSARETSGTQETQYF.

The chain recombines TRBV7-2 with TRBJ2-1; D is perhaps TRBD2 (6 bases). Trimming cost V 3 bases and J 8 bases, with 14 bases left between them. Germline CDR1 reads SGHTA; CDR2 reads FQGNSA. This CDR3 contains 14 residues. DNA for the CDR3: TGTGCCAGCAGCTTTTTATCGGGAGTCTATGAGCAGTTCTTC. This encodes CASSFLSGVYEQFF.

This clonotype was detected once. The CDR3: CASRPRQGADEQYF. The CDR3 nucleotides read TGTGCCAGCAGACCTAGACAGGGGGCGGACGAGCAGTACTTC. The chain employs TRBV6-6 and TRBJ2-7; 10 nucleotides line up with TRBD1. The germline gives CDR1 MNHNY, CDR2 SVGAGI (reference sequence). The length of the CDR3 is 14 residues. V gave up 6 bases and J gave up 5 bases; unmatched junction bases: 7.

The CDR3 DNA is TGTGCCAGCAGCGTAGCTCTGGGGCTGGAGACCCAGTACTTC. This sequence encodes CASSVALGLETQYF. The rearrangement links TRBV9 to TRBJ2-5, with a tentative D call TRBD1 (5 bases). The germline V gene encodes CDR1 SGDLS and CDR2 YYNGEE. The germline V and J ends were trimmed by 0 bases and 5 bases, with 11 bases remaining between them. This CDR3 is 14 amino acids long.

This chain uses TRBV18 with TRBJ2-7; D gene unclear. This CDR3 comprises 14 residues. Germline V gene sequence: CDR1 KGHSH, CDR2 LQKENI. The germline V and J ends were trimmed by 5 bases and 1 base, with 12 bases remaining between them. CDR3 residues: CASSGRTNSYEQYF. The CDR3, as DNA: TGTGCCAGCTCAGGCCGGACGAATTCCTACGAGCAGTACTTC.

This clonotype is a singleton in its sample. The chain employs TRBV12-3 or TRBV12-4 and TRBJ2-1; D is tentatively TRBD1 or TRBD2 (5 bases each). The V end was cut by 7 bases, the J end by 6 bases, with 16 bases between. This CDR3 contains 14 residues. CDR3 sequence: CASTGPPRRNEQFF. CDR3 coding DNA: TGTGCCAGCACGGGACCTCCTAGACGCAATGAGCAGTTCTTC.

The rearrangement joins TRBV4-1 to TRBJ2-3; D gene unclear. CDR3 length: 12 residues. The V end was cut by 8 bases, the J end by 6 bases, with 12 bases between. CDR1 and CDR2 (germline): MGHRA, YSYEKL. The DNA for the CDR3 is TGCGCCAGCTCCGTCTTTGGGGATACGCAGTATTTT. This translates into CASSVFGDTQYF.

The rearrangement links TRBV20-1 to TRBJ2-7; 8 nucleotides line up with TRBD1. Germline loops: CDR1 DFQATT, CDR2 SNEGSKA (reference sequence). Trimming at V came to 5 bases and at J to 3 bases, leaving 6 bases not matched to a gene. The CDR3 has 13 residues. The CDR3 protein is CSAHGQGSYEQYF. As DNA, the CDR3 is TGCAGTGCTCACGGACAGGGCAGCTACGAGCAGTACTTC.

The chain carries TRBV3-1 and TRBJ2-1, with D possibly matching TRBD2 (6 bases). The CDR3 contains 17 residues. Trimming took off 1 base at V and 4 bases at J, with 17 bases between the two ends. Germline CDR1 LGHDT, CDR2 YNNKEL (reference sequence). CDR3 in DNA: TGTGCCAGCAGCCAAGCCCCTGGGCTAGCGAGTTACAATGAGCAGTTCTTC. Residues: CASSQAPGLASYNEQFF.

V and J are TRBV27 and TRBJ2-5, with 7 bases identical to TRBD1. The CDR3 covers 15 residues. CDR1 is MNHEY, CDR2 SMNVEV, per germline (reference sequence). The V and J ends lost 4 bases and 2 bases, in that order; junction bases with no gene match: 7. In nucleotides, the CDR3 is TGTGCCAGCAGTTCCGGACAGGCGATACAAGAGACCCAGTACTTC. Residues: CASSSGQAIQETQYF.

V gene TRBV7-9 combines with J gene TRBJ2-6; the D is unclear. Germline V lookup: CDR1 SEHNR, CDR2 FQNEAQ (reference sequence). The CDR3 runs to 14 residues. V shed 5 bases and J shed 2 bases, with 7 bases lying between them. The CDR3 sequence is CASSPFPGANVLTF. The CDR3 DNA is TGTGCCAGCAGCCCATTTCCTGGGGCCAACGTCCTGACTTTC.

This chain connects TRBV2 to TRBJ1-5; the D is unclear. Germline CDR1 is SNHLY and CDR2 is FYNNEI. Trimming shortened V by 4 bases and J by 10 bases, and 11 bases separated the two germline ends. The CDR3 is 12 residues long. CDR3 nucleotide sequence: TGTGCCAGCAGTGTAAATTTGGGACCCCAGCATTTT. Translation: CASSVNLGPQHF.

J is TRBJ2-7 and V is TRBV20-1, with 9 bases identical to TRBD1. The V gene end was trimmed by 4 bases and the J gene end by 5 bases; junction bases not matched to a gene: 12. CDR1 DFQATT and CDR2 SNEGSKA come from the germline V gene (reference sequence). The CDR3 has 15 residues. CDR3 DNA sequence: TGCAGTGCTACTCTAGCTGGGGGACAGGGAAACGAGCAGTACTTC. This gives the protein CSATLAGGQGNEQYF.

This chain links TRBV7-9 with TRBJ2-3; 9 nucleotides line up with TRBD2. This CDR3 region has 14 residues. The ends lost 3 bases at V and 5 bases at J; junction bases unmatched: 3. The V gene's germline CDR1 is SEHNR and CDR2 FQNEAQ (reference sequence). The CDR3 DNA reads TGTGCCAGCAGCTTTAGCGGGAGTGGAGATACGCAGTATTTT. Protein: CASSFSGSGDTQYF.

The chain employs TRBV7-9 and TRBJ2-5, with TRBD1 matching 8 bases. This CDR3 contains 15 residues. Germline loops: CDR1 SEHNR, CDR2 FQNEAQ (reference sequence). Trimming removed 1 base from V and 5 bases from J; junction bases left unmatched: 6. CDR3 nucleotide sequence: TGTGCCAGCAGCTTAGTCACAGGGGGGACGGAGACCCAGTACTTC. As protein: CASSLVTGGTETQYF.

The genes are TRBV9 and TRBJ1-2, with D possibly TRBD1 on 6 matching bases. CDR3 size: 15 residues. CDR1 and CDR2 (germline): SGDLS, YYNGEE. V was trimmed by 2 bases and J by 2 bases, leaving 13 bases between them. CDR3 bases: TGTGCCAGCAGCGTCGACAGGACTTCGAACTATGGCTACACCTTC. Its protein product is CASSVDRTSNYGYTF.

This clonotype came up once. V is TRBV11-3 and J is TRBJ2-5; D gene ambiguous. The CDR3 covers 12 residues. Trimming stripped 4 bases from V and 5 bases from J, with 8 bases between. CDR1 is SGHNT, CDR2 YENEEA, per germline. In DNA form, the CDR3 reads TGTGCCAGCAGCTCCTTTGACGAGACCCAGTACTTC. This gives the protein CASSSFDETQYF.

The chain recombines TRBV29-1 with TRBJ2-7, with D perhaps assigned TRBD1 or TRBD2 (5 bases each). Germline V gives CDR1 SQVTM, CDR2 ANQGSEA. Between the trimmed V and J ends, which lost 7 bases and 6 bases, there was a span of 19 bases. The CDR3 covers 13 residues. The CDR3 is CSASMGVVIEQYF. In DNA form, the CDR3 reads TGCAGCGCGTCGATGGGGGTGGTAATCGAGCAGTACTTC.

This sequence joins TRBV27 and TRBJ2-6; tentatively, D is TRBD1 (6 bases). The CDR3 extends over 16 amino acids. CDR1 and CDR2 (germline): MNHEY, SMNVEV (reference sequence). The germline V and J ends were trimmed by 8 bases and 6 bases, with 20 bases remaining between them. The CDR3 sequence is CASSGARGVQANVLTF. The CDR3 DNA is TGTGCCAGCTCAGGGGCCCGGGGTGTGCAGGCCAACGTCCTGACTTTC.

The chain joins TRBV30 to TRBJ1-1; 9 bases map to TRBD1. Germline-derived CDR1 and CDR2 are GTSNPN and SVGIG (reference sequence). V shed 4 bases and J 6 bases; nucleotides not matched to a gene: 3. This CDR3 is 12 amino acids long. As DNA, the CDR3 is TGTGCCTGGACCGGACAGGGGCCTGAAGCTTTCTTT. Translated, it gives CAWTGQGPEAFF.

The rearrangement joins TRBV5-1 to TRBJ2-5; D is uncertain. Germline V CDR1 and CDR2: SGHRS, YFSETQ. The length of the CDR3 is 16 residues. Trimming shortened V by 2 bases and J by 2 bases, and 16 bases separated the two germline ends. The CDR3 loop is CASSFLIALGQETQYF. In DNA form, the CDR3 reads TGCGCCAGCAGCTTCCTAATCGCTTTAGGGCAAGAGACCCAGTACTTC.

The V gene is TRBV20-1, the J gene TRBJ1-1, with 8 positions matching TRBD1. The CDR3 is 12 amino acids. V lost 7 bases and J lost 5; bases outside the gene matches: 6. Germline CDR1 reads DFQATT; CDR2 reads SNEGSKA (reference sequence). The CDR3 region has the DNA TGCAGTGGGACAGGGAGTTTTACTGAAGCTTTCTTT. As protein: CSGTGSFTEAFF.